These 15 T cell receptor beta chains were all obtained from the same sample, sequenced in a study of Ad26.COV2.S vaccination and SARS-CoV-2 variants. Profiling relied on immunoSEQ multiplex PCR, and the TCRdb table lists in-frame clones only, not all of them. The profile shows approximately 460,000 clones, about 89% of them singletons. Treatment given: 19 received Ad26.COV2.S at low or high dose, single or two shots; several received placebo; per-sample allocation not given. Repertoires come from day 63 after the first vaccine or placebo injection. The specimen comprised peripheral blood, sampled in a trial of Ad26.COV2.S vaccine versus placebo. These receptors were obtained from a person aged 18-65 years who received the Ad26.COV2.S COVID-19 vaccine or a placebo.

The V and J genes are TRBV28 and TRBJ1-1; D remains ambiguous. The ends were cut back, 1 base at V and 8 bases at J, with 14 bases in the middle. The CDR3 loop spans 14 amino acids. The germline V gene has CDR1 MDHEN and CDR2 SYDVKM. CDR3 in amino acids: CASSLSQGRKEAFF. The CDR3 DNA reads as TGTGCCAGCAGTTTATCACAAGGACGTAAGGAAGCTTTCTTT.

This clone was detected once. The CDR3 sequence is CASSFERRYEQYF. The CDR3 DNA follows: TGTGCCAGCAGCTTTGAGAGAAGGTACGAGCAGTACTTC. This chain joins TRBV7-8 and TRBJ2-7; no reliable D call. Germline V gene data show CDR1 as SGHVS and CDR2 as FQNEAQ. The CDR3 loop spans 13 amino acids. Trimming took off 3 bases at V and 4 bases at J, with 10 bases between the two ends.

This clone was seen just once. V gene TRBV27 combines with J gene TRBJ2-5; D is unclear. CDR3 size: 18 residues. Germline values: CDR1 MNHEY, CDR2 SMNVEV (reference sequence). Trimming stripped 5 bases from V and 1 base from J, with 23 bases between. The CDR3 DNA follows: TGTGCCAGCAGTAAGGCCCCTTGGCTTAATAAGGCCCAAGAGACCCAGTACTTC. The encoded protein is CASSKAPWLNKAQETQYF.

The chain recombines TRBV20-1 with TRBJ1-1; the D is unclear. The CDR3 totals 11 residues. Germline V gene sequence: CDR1 DFQATT, CDR2 SNEGSKA (reference sequence). V lost 3 bases, J lost 3 bases, and 5 bases lay in between. The CDR3 DNA reads TGCAGTGCTAGCCCGTACACTGAAGCTTTCTTT. Translation gives CSASPYTEAFF.

This chain joins TRBV7-8 and TRBJ1-5; D ambiguous. The CDR3 spans 16 residues. Deletions cut 5 bases from V and 0 bases from J, with 14 bases between. CDR1 and CDR2 from the germline V gene are SGHVS and FQNEAQ. The CDR3 loop reads CASSRDWGGSNQPQHF. For the CDR3, the DNA is TGTGCCAGCAGCCGAGATTGGGGAGGTAGCAATCAGCCCCAGCATTTT. Full variable domain (remainder filled in from reference TRBV7-8 and TRBJ1-5): GAGVSQSPRYKVAKRGQDVALRCDPISGHVSLFWYQQALGQGPEFLTYFQNEAQLDKSGLPSDRFFAERPEGSVSTLKIQRTQQEDSAVYLCASSRDWGGSNQPQHFGDGTRLSIL.

Comments on this clone: Its ends do not fully match the called genes, so a read error is possible. The chain uses TRBV29-1 and TRBJ2-5; the match to TRBD2 covers 15 bases. Germline CDR1 reads SQVTM; CDR2 reads ANQGSEA. This CDR3 comprises 16 residues. CDR3 nucleotide sequence: TGCAGCGTGGAAGGGACTAGCGGGAGGAGGCAAGAGACCCAGTACTTC. Amino acids: CSVEGTSGRRQETQYF.

CDR3 protein: CASSWGGEQYF. The CDR3, as DNA: TGTGCCAGCAGCTGGGGCGGGGAGCAGTACTTC. This sequence joins TRBV7-9 and TRBJ2-7, with D possibly being TRBD1 or TRBD2 (5 bases each). V dropped 4 bases and J dropped 7 bases, with 8 bases sitting between them. Germline lookup yields CDR1 SEHNR and CDR2 FQNEAQ (reference sequence). There are 11 residues in the CDR3.

The chain has TRBV6-4 and TRBJ2-1; 15 positions match TRBD2. The ends lost 5 bases at V and 7 bases at J; junction bases unmatched: 6. This CDR3 contains 16 residues. Germline loops: CDR1 MRHNA, CDR2 SNTAGT. CDR3 nucleotides: TGTGCCAGCAGTCCCTTGGGACTAGCGGGAGGAAATGAGCAGTTCTTC. Protein: CASSPLGLAGGNEQFF.

The chain carries TRBV7-9 and TRBJ2-3; 14 positions agree with TRBD2. This CDR3 has 18 amino acids. V gave up 4 bases and J gave up 2 bases; unmatched junction bases: 8. CDR1 is SEHNR and CDR2 is FQNEAQ in the germline V gene (reference sequence). The CDR3 loop reads CASSSGTSGSSNTDTQYF. As DNA, the CDR3 is TGTGCCAGCAGCTCAGGGACTAGCGGGAGTTCAAACACAGATACGCAGTATTTT.

This clone was picked up one time. The chain links TRBV27 to TRBJ2-7; maybe TRBD1 (6 bases). Trimming pared 6 bases from V and 3 bases from J, leaving 15 bases between. Germline V gives CDR1 MNHEY, CDR2 SMNVEV (reference sequence). This CDR3 has 14 residues. The CDR3 reads CASRQLAGDYEQYF. For the CDR3, the DNA is TGTGCCAGCAGACAACTCGCAGGGGACTACGAGCAGTACTTC.

In its sample, this clone was seen once. V gene TRBV4-1 combines with J gene TRBJ2-3; 7 bases line up with TRBD2. V lost 2 bases, J lost 2 bases, and 7 bases stayed unmatched. The CDR3 extends over 16 amino acids. Germline assignment: CDR1 MGHRA and CDR2 YSYEKL. Here the CDR3 reads CASSQSGLVDTDTQYF. CDR3 coding DNA: TGCGCCAGCAGCCAATCCGGACTAGTCGACACAGATACGCAGTATTTT.

This chain connects TRBV5-8 to TRBJ2-2; 8 positions agree with TRBD1. Trimming removed 0 bases from V and 3 bases from J; junction bases left unmatched: 7. There are 17 residues in the CDR3. Germline CDR1 is SGHTS and CDR2 is YDEGEE. CDR3: CASSLVVRGPDTGELFF. CDR3 DNA: TGTGCCAGCAGCTTGGTCGTCAGGGGGCCGGACACCGGGGAGCTGTTTTTT.

The rearrangement joins TRBV2 to TRBJ1-5; D uncertain. Germline V lookup: CDR1 SNHLY, CDR2 FYNNEI. This CDR3 has 13 amino acids. V was clipped by 7 bases and J by 10 bases, with 17 bases between them. In nucleotides, the CDR3 is TGTGCCAGCAACGGCCAAATGATCGTCCCCCAGCATTTT. It encodes CASNGQMIVPQHF. Looking up the rest from reference TRBV2 and TRBJ1-5 gives the full variable domain: EPEVTQTPSHQVTQMGQEVILRCVPISNHLYFYWYRQILGQKVEFLVSFYNNEISEKSEIFDDQFSVERPDGSNFTLKIRSTKLEDSAMYFCASNGQMIVPQHFGDGTRLSIL.

The chain recombines TRBV5-1 with TRBJ1-1, with D possibly TRBD1 on 5 matching bases. The CDR3 runs to 14 residues. Germline CDR1 SGHRS, CDR2 YFSETQ. V dropped 6 bases and J dropped 2 bases, with 14 bases sitting between them. In DNA, the CDR3 is TGCGCCAGCACGACGGGGGATTTAAACACTGAAGCTTTCTTT. This gives the protein CASTTGDLNTEAFF.

This clone was recorded only once. V and J are TRBV2 and TRBJ2-1, with 8 bases aligning to TRBD2. V lost 9 bases and J lost 7; bases outside the gene matches: 17. The germline CDR1 and CDR2 sequences are SNHLY and FYNNEI. The CDR3 extends over 16 amino acids. The chain's CDR3 is CARGKLTSGSTNEQFF. DNA for the CDR3: TGTGCCAGGGGTAAACTAACCAGCGGGAGCACTAATGAGCAGTTCTTC.